The 26 T cell receptor beta chains presented below share a single source sample, sequenced in a study of shared clonotypes between healthy human individuals. Sequenced by immunoSEQ multiplex PCR; TCRdb stores in-frame clones only, minus some. The table lists some 1.5 million clones, approximately 98% of them singletons. The material sequenced was naive CD4+ T cells sorted from blood. The sample's subset: CD45RA+ positively selected. Source of these receptors: a man aged 25-45 years in good health.

The chain uses TRBV18 and TRBJ2-7; 7 nucleotides agree with TRBD1. There are 16 residues in the CDR3. V was pared by 9 bases and J by 1 base, with 15 bases of the junction left unmatched. From germline, CDR1 is KGHSH and CDR2 LQKENI. Here the CDR3 reads CARIPTFGTASYEQYF. The CDR3 region has the DNA TGTGCCAGGATACCAACGTTTGGGACAGCGTCCTACGAGCAGTACTTC.

This clone was seen once. J is TRBJ2-3 and V is TRBV9, with D possibly TRBD2 on 5 matching bases. From germline, CDR1 is SGDLS and CDR2 YYNGEE. Between the trimmed V and J ends, which lost 0 bases and 0 bases, there was a span of 14 bases. The CDR3 spans 17 residues. Written as DNA, the CDR3 is TGTGCCAGCAGCGTAGCGGGAACGCTCCTTAGCACAGATACGCAGTATTTT. As protein: CASSVAGTLLSTDTQYF. Variable domain in full (rest from reference TRBV9 and TRBJ2-3): DSGVTQTPKHLITATGQRVTLRCSPRSGDLSVYWYQQSLDQGLQFLIQYYNGEERAKGNILERFSAQQFPDLHSELNLSSLELGDSALYFCASSVAGTLLSTDTQYFGPGTRLTVL.

J is TRBJ1-1 and V is TRBV19; D is ambiguous. The CDR3 totals 13 residues. Trimming removed 10 bases from V and 0 bases from J, with 12 bases in between. Germline-derived CDR1 and CDR2 are LNHDA and SQIVND (reference sequence). CDR3 in amino acids: CANTRTVNTEAFF. DNA for the CDR3: TGTGCCAATACCAGAACAGTGAACACTGAAGCTTTCTTT.

The chain couples TRBV7-9 to TRBJ2-1; maybe TRBD2 (6 bases). Trimming removed 5 bases at V and 1 base at J, with 15 bases between. Germline CDR1 is SEHNR and CDR2 is FQNEAQ (reference sequence). CDR3 length: 16 amino acids. CDR3 sequence (DNA): TGTGCCAGCAGCCGCGGTGTAGCGGAGTCCTACAATGAGCAGTTCTTC. Encoded protein: CASSRGVAESYNEQFF.

The V call is TRBV6-4, the J call TRBJ1-2; no definite D call. Germline V gene lookup returns CDR1 MRHNA and CDR2 SNTAGT. V lost 6 bases and J 8 bases, leaving 13 bases between the germline ends. The CDR3 has 12 residues. CDR3 region: CASSALGRGYTF. The CDR3, as DNA: TGTGCCAGCAGCGCCCTTGGGCGAGGCTACACCTTC.

This sequence joins TRBV21-1 and TRBJ1-5. TRBV21-1 is recorded as a pseudogene. The CDR3 runs 17 residues. CDR3 in amino acids: CASSKMSSGGGNQPQHF. The CDR3 DNA is TGTGCCAGCAGCAAAATGAGTTCGGGGGGAGGCAATCAGCCCCAGCATTTT.

The chain employs TRBV6-5 and TRBJ1-1, with D possibly being TRBD1 (5 bases). The germline CDR1 and CDR2 sequences are MNHEY and SVGAGI. This CDR3 is built from 15 residues. Trimming shortened V by 2 bases and J by 1 base, and 11 bases separated the two germline ends. CDR3 residues: CASSYDVGTNTEAFF. DNA for the CDR3: TGTGCCAGCAGTTACGATGTGGGGACGAACACTGAAGCTTTCTTT.

This chain uses TRBV25-1 with TRBJ1-3; no definite D call. The germline CDR1 and CDR2 sequences are MGHDK and SYGVNS. CDR3 length equals 13 residues. V lost 7 bases and J 0 bases, leaving 7 bases between the germline ends. The CDR3: CASTVDSGNTIYF. The CDR3 nucleotides are TGTGCCAGCACGGTCGACTCTGGAAACACCATATATTTT.

This chain joins TRBV6-5 and TRBJ2-7, with D maybe TRBD1 (7 bases). The CDR3 consists of 15 residues. In germline, CDR1 is MNHEY, CDR2 SVGAGI. V was trimmed by 2 bases and J by 3 bases, leaving 14 bases between them. The CDR3 nucleotides are TGTGCCAGCAGTTACGGCAGGGGGGCCCTCTACGAGCAGTACTTC. Encoded protein: CASSYGRGALYEQYF.

This chain's CDR3 is CASSLNRVTEAFF. CDR3 DNA sequence: TGTGCCAGCAGCTTAAACAGGGTGACTGAAGCTTTCTTT. This sequence joins TRBV7-2 and TRBJ1-1, with D possibly TRBD1 on 6 matching bases. The CDR3 covers 13 residues. Deletions cut 2 bases from V and 5 bases from J, with 9 bases between. Germline loops: CDR1 SGHTA, CDR2 FQGNSA.

The V gene is TRBV15, the J gene TRBJ1-2; 8 bases agree with TRBD1. The CDR3 has 15 amino acids. V trimming: 1 base; J trimming: 2 bases; junction bases outside the gene matches: 3. Germline CDR1 reads LNHNV; CDR2 reads YYDKDF (reference sequence). CDR3 amino acids: CATSRVTGENYGYTF. CDR3 DNA: TGTGCCACCAGCAGAGTGACAGGGGAAAACTATGGCTACACCTTC.

The V gene is TRBV11-2, the J gene TRBJ1-3; no reliable D call. Per germline, CDR1 SGHAT and CDR2 FQNNGV. This CDR3 has 13 amino acids. V lost 2 bases to trimming and J lost 1 base, with 3 bases between them. Written as DNA, the CDR3 is TGTGCCAGCAGCTTACTGTCTGGAAACACCATATATTTT. This sequence encodes CASSLLSGNTIYF.

This CDR3 is CASSYLGELSDTQYF. The DNA for the CDR3 is TGTGCCAGCAGTTACTTGGGGGAGTTGTCAGATACGCAGTATTTT. The chain recombines TRBV6-6 with TRBJ2-3; D possibly matches TRBD1 or TRBD2 (5 bases each). V lost 1 base, J lost 4 bases, and 12 bases lay in between. This CDR3 has 15 amino acids. Germline V gene sequence: CDR1 MNHNY, CDR2 SVGAGI (reference sequence).

The chain couples TRBV9 to TRBJ2-5; 11 bases fit TRBD2. Germline V gene sequence: CDR1 SGDLS, CDR2 YYNGEE. Unmatched junction bases numbered 14, after V lost 5 bases and J lost 5 bases. CDR3 length: 17 amino acids. In DNA form, the CDR3 reads TGTGCCAGCAGTGCACAAGGTAGCGGGAGGGCCGGGGAGACCCAGTACTTC. Amino acids: CASSAQGSGRAGETQYF.

Of note for this clone: This sample also contains other DNA sequences that code for the same CDR3. This chain's CDR3 is CSVGLVLTDTQYF. CDR3 sequence (DNA): TGCAGCGTTGGACTAGTACTCACAGATACGCAGTATTTT. The chain combines TRBV29-1 with TRBJ2-3, with a possible D match to TRBD2 (6 bases). V lost 4 bases, J lost 2 bases, and 10 bases lay in between. Germline V gene data show CDR1 as SQVTM and CDR2 as ANQGSEA. This CDR3 comprises 13 residues.

The rearrangement links TRBV7-2 to TRBJ1-1; D remains ambiguous. Trimming pared 0 bases from V and 0 bases from J, leaving 5 bases between. This CDR3 has 14 amino acids. Per the germline V gene, CDR1 is SGHTA and CDR2 is FQGNSA. CDR3 sequence: CASSLAVVNTEAFF. CDR3 bases: TGTGCCAGCAGCTTAGCAGTTGTGAACACTGAAGCTTTCTTT.

V and J are TRBV19 and TRBJ2-2; D is ambiguous. Germline CDR1 reads LNHDA; CDR2 reads SQIVND (reference sequence). This CDR3 region has 15 residues. Trimming pared 6 bases from V and 0 bases from J, leaving 11 bases between. DNA for the CDR3: TGTGCCAGTAGCGTTGTGGCAGCGAACACCGGGGAGCTGTTTTTT. Translation: CASSVVAANTGELFF.

Here the CDR3 DNA reads TGCGCCAGCAGCCAAGACTGGGGTAGCGGGACAGATACGCAGTATTTT. This sequence encodes CASSQDWGSGTDTQYF. V is TRBV4-3 and J is TRBJ2-3, with 7 nucleotides matching TRBD2. CDR3 length: 16 residues. Germline values: CDR1 LGHNA, CDR2 YSLEER. V was clipped by 0 bases and J by 3 bases; unmatched bases: 6.

The gene calls are TRBV5-1 and TRBJ2-6; D unclear. Trimming cost V 4 bases and J 0 bases, with 5 bases left between them. Germline V lookup: CDR1 SGHRS, CDR2 YFSETQ. CDR3 size: 14 residues. The CDR3 region is CASSVTSGANVLTF. The CDR3 nucleotides read TGCGCCAGCAGCGTTACCTCTGGGGCCAACGTCCTGACTTTC.

The rearrangement uses TRBV9 and TRBJ1-1; perhaps TRBD1 as D (5 bases). CDR3 length: 15 residues. From germline, CDR1 is SGDLS and CDR2 YYNGEE. The V gene lost 4 bases and the J gene lost 0 bases, with 13 bases spanning the gap. Here the CDR3 DNA reads TGTGCCAGCAGCCCACTCCGAGGGGTGAACACTGAAGCTTTCTTT. It yields the protein CASSPLRGVNTEAFF.

The rearrangement links TRBV11-3 to TRBJ2-2; D is undetermined. Germline-derived CDR1 and CDR2 are SGHNT and YENEEA. The V gene lost 1 base and the J gene lost 5 bases, with 11 bases spanning the gap. This CDR3 contains 15 residues. CDR3 sequence reads: CASSLGRHTTGELFF. CDR3 DNA sequence: TGTGCCAGCAGCTTAGGGAGACACACGACCGGGGAGCTGTTTTTT.

The V gene is TRBV5-1, the J gene TRBJ2-1; the match to TRBD2 covers 10 bases. The CDR3 runs 18 residues. Germline CDR1 reads SGHRS; CDR2 reads YFSETQ. V lost 4 bases and J lost 1; bases outside the gene matches: 11. In DNA, the CDR3 is TGCGCCAGCAGCAGGGGACTAGCGAACAGTAGGTCCTACAATGAGCAGTTCTTC. It codes for CASSRGLANSRSYNEQFF.

The V and J genes are TRBV19 and TRBJ2-2; a weak D match, TRBD1 (6 bases). The CDR3 totals 15 residues. Between the trimmed V and J ends, which lost 6 bases and 0 bases, there was a span of 11 bases. Germline CDR1 reads LNHDA; CDR2 reads SQIVND (reference sequence). CDR3 sequence: CASRLRDTNTGELFF. The CDR3 DNA is TGTGCCAGTAGACTCCGGGACACGAACACCGGGGAGCTGTTTTTT.

This clone was seen only a few times. This chain joins TRBV30 and TRBJ2-1; TRBD1 is a possible D gene (6 bases). CDR1 and CDR2 (germline): GTSNPN, SVGIG (reference sequence). Trimming took 0 bases from V and 4 from J, leaving 13 bases between them. The CDR3 consists of 15 residues. The CDR3 DNA follows: TGTGCCTGGAGTGTTGAGGGACATCCATACAATGAGCAGTTCTTC. Translating gives CAWSVEGHPYNEQFF.

This chain joins TRBV10-1 and TRBJ2-3, with 13 nucleotides matching TRBD2. CDR3 length: 15 amino acids. From germline, CDR1 is WNHNN and CDR2 SYGVQD (reference sequence). V was clipped by 8 bases and J by 6 bases; unmatched bases: 8. The CDR3 protein is CASPDGLAGADTQYF. The CDR3 DNA sequence: TGCGCCAGCCCCGATGGACTAGCGGGAGCTGATACGCAGTATTTT.

A note on this clone: Other nucleotide sequences in the sample specify the same CDR3. The chain has TRBV9 and TRBJ2-2; possibly TRBD1 for D (6 bases). This CDR3 is 16 amino acids long. Trimming left V 0 bases short and J 0 bases short, with 9 bases between. Germline V lookup: CDR1 SGDLS, CDR2 YYNGEE. DNA of the CDR3: TGTGCCAGCAGCGTAGCGTCAGGGGCGAACACCGGGGAGCTGTTTTTT. Translating gives CASSVASGANTGELFF.